This T cell receptor beta chain is from a study of T cell changes during pregnancy in multiple sclerosis. This CDR3 region has 15 residues. V was shortened by 8 bases and J by 2 bases, with 15 bases between the two germline ends. CDR1 WNHNN and CDR2 SYGVQD come from the germline V gene (reference sequence). The table came from immunoSEQ multiplex PCR; TCRdb's copy has only in-frame clones and leaves some out. This table has some 64,000 clones, about nine tenths appearing once. The chain combines TRBV10-1 with TRBJ2-2; perhaps TRBD1 as D (6 bases). Sequences were derived from peripheral blood, sampled in the second trimester of pregnancy. The receptor's source is a female donor in good health, enrolled as a control in a pregnancy study. The CDR3 DNA follows: TGCGCCAGCCTTCGGGGACAACGTAACACCGGGGAGCTGTTTTTT. Translation gives CASLRGQRNTGELFF.